This TCR beta chain was identified in a study of blood T cells in healthy people across ages. The CDR3 contains 15 residues. V was trimmed by 4 bases and J by 8 bases, leaving 18 bases between them. CDR1 SNHLY and CDR2 FYNNEI come from the germline V gene. Study-wide findings and caveats: Donor CMV infection status was unknown, possibly confounding age-related changes in expanded clonotypes.

Comments on this clonotype: Its antigen is as yet unknown.

A second roughly 6 to 12 cycle PCR used barcoded and J-beta primers. TCRdb called the 5' RACE reads again in MiXCR, with one record for every CDR3 protein. This repertoire shows about 1,500,000 distinct CDR3 sequences, around 39% found once; its top ten account for 7.9%. Sequenced: blood. The sequence was obtained from a woman between 18 and 30 years old in good health. This chain connects TRBV2 to TRBJ2-1; D is perhaps TRBD2 (7 bases). The chain's CDR3 is CASSGGLAEADEQFF. CDR3 in DNA: TGTGCCAGCAGTGGGGGGCTAGCGGAGGCCGATGAGCAGTTCTTC.